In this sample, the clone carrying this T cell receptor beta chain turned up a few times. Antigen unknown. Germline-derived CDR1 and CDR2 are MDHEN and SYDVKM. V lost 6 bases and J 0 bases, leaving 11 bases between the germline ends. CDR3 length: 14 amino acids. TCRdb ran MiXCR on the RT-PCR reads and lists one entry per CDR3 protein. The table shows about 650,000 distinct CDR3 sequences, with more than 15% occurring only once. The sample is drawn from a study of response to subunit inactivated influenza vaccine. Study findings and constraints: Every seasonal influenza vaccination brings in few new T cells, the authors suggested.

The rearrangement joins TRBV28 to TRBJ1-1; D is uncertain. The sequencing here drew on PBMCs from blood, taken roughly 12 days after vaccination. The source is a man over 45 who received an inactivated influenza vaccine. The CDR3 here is CASSQTSLNTEAFF. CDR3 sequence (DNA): TGTGCCAGCAGCCAGACAAGCTTGAACACTGAAGCTTTCTTT.